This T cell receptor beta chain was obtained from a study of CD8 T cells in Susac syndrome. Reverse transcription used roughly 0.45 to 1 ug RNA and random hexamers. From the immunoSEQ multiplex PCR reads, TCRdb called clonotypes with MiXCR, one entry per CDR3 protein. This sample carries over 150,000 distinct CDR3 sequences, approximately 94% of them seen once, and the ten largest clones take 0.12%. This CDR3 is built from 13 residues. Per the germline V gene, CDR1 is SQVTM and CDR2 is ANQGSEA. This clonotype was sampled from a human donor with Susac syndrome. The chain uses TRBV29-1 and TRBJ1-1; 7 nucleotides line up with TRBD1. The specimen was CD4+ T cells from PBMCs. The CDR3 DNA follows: TGCAGTACAAACAGGGGCACGGACACTGAAGCTTTCTTT. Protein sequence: CSTNRGTDTEAFF.